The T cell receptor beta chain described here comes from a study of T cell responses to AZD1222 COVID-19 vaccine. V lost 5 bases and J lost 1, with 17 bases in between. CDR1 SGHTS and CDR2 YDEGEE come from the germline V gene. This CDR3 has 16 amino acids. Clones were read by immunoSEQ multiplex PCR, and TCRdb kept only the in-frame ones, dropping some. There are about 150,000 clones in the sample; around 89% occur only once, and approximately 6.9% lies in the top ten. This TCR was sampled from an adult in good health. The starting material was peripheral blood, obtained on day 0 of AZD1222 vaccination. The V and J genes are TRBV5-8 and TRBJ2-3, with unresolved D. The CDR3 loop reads CASSMSSGVGTDTQYF. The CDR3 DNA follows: TGTGCCAGCAGTATGAGTAGTGGGGTAGGCACAGATACGCAGTATTTT.